What follows is one TCR beta chain and its context. Its antigen has not been determined. The sample holds no much larger clone one base away, and base qualities are not on file. Including cysteine and phenylalanine, the CDR3 has 13 amino acids. The DNA shown is the 39-base CDR3, in frame from base 1. Trimmed from V: 6 bases; trimmed from J: 4 bases; junction bases lacking a gene match: 4. CDR1 is given as DFQATT and CDR2 as SNEGSKA, both from the germline V gene (reference sequence). The sample is drawn from a study of T-cell reconstitution after alpha-beta-depleted transplantation in children (dated by TCRdb to about 2016). General notes on the study: Using TCR repertoire profiling, the study followed T-cell immune reconstitution in a quantitative way in children after TCRalphabeta/CD19-depleted allogeneic hematopoietic cell transplantation.

Receptor amplification or capture employed PCR. Instrument on record: Illumina HiSeq 2500. TCR library preparation used molecular barcoding, with unique molecular identifiers applied to normalize quantification of the TCRbeta repertoire. TCRdb reprocessed the public reads (quality trimming at Q25 with fastp, clone calling with MiXCR) and kept in-frame beta chains. Rows with one shared CDR3 protein collapse into an entry with the most common genes and DNA. The table for this sample lists around 400,000 distinct CDR3 sequences; 20% of them were counted only once. About 3.8% of the sample goes to the ten largest clones.

The receptor chain draws on TRBV20-1 and TRBJ2-2; 8 junctional bases match TRBD2. The source material was PBMCs from the stem cell graft donor, sampled from the stem cell graft. This receptor was obtained from a human donor who donated a stem cell graft to a child with acute myeloid leukemia. The CDR3 reads CSARRGGTGELFF. In nucleotide form, the sequence is TGCAGTGCCAGACGGGGGGGCACCGGGGAGCTGTTTTTT.